Listed below are T cell receptor beta chains from one sample, sequenced in a study of T cells in localized non-small cell lung cancer. Sequenced by immunoSEQ multiplex PCR; TCRdb stores in-frame clones only, minus some. The sample includes roughly 50,000 clones, roughly nine tenths of them seen just once. Sequenced here: peripheral blood, sampled before any cancer treatment. The origin of the receptors is a man aged 35 to 69 with stage I lung adenocarcinoma. Both conserved end residues are trimmed from each CDR3.

TRBV28	TRBJ1-1	ASRRGRMNTEAF
TRBV14	TRBJ2-7	ASSSWTSGNYEQY
TRBV5-4	TRBJ1-1	ASSLTGDLNTEAF
TRBV4-3	TRBJ2-3	ASSQGLGTDTQY
TRBV6-1	TRBJ2-2	ASMNTGELF
TRBV6-5	TRBJ1-3	ASILRTVAGNTIY
TRBV29-1	TRBJ1-2	SDGSSRNYGYT
TRBV19	TRBJ2-5	ASSILETQY
TRBV10-1	TRBJ2-3	ASRETSRSSTDTQY
TRBV4-3	TRBJ2-4	ASSQDRGTLAKNIQY
TRBV6-1	TRBJ1-5	ASSEGWMTAINQPQH
TRBV6-1	TRBJ1-4	ASSERQGATEKLF
TRBV27	TRBJ2-2	ASSKFPPVVSSTGELF
TRBV4-2	TRBJ1-4	ASSQGQGEEKLF
TRBV11-2	TRBJ1-5	ASSGSPNQPQH
TRBV11-2	TRBJ2-1	ASSPGLAGYFEQF
TRBV19	TRBJ1-2	ASSPRTVNYGYT
TRBV19	TRBJ2-2	ASKEDTGELF
TRBV19	TRBJ1-5	ASTGTGSLYSNQPQH
TRBV5-4	TRBJ2-5	ASSRTGTGSGGTQY
TRBV30	TRBJ1-2	ARDRRNYGYT
TRBV19	TRBJ2-2	ASSGWTGNTGELF
TRBV18	TRBJ1-1	ASSPGRMNTEAF
TRBV6-1	TRBJ2-3	ASSESAASGIGDTQY
TRBV4-3	TRBJ2-2	ASSHLPAGGPNTGELF
TRBV28	TRBJ2-4	ASSSPAEGQDIQY
TRBV6-6	TRBJ2-1	ASSLRGIDYNEQF
TRBV25-1	TRBJ2-1	ASSELGLVFGNEQF
TRBV30	TRBJ1-4	AWSEGAGEKLF
TRBV6-1	TRBJ2-3	ASSGRTVSTSTDTQY
TRBV4-1	TRBJ2-2	ASSHPPEPGELF
TRBV5-1	TRBJ1-2	ASSELPGQGVYGYT
TRBV18	TRBJ2-1	ASSPDGNNEQF
TRBV7-9	TRBJ1-3	ASSLEGDGNTIY
TRBV27	TRBJ2-7	ASSLSPRVPYEQY
TRBV11-3	TRBJ2-7	ASSLGTAYEQY
TRBV2	TRBJ2-1	ASSRDKYNEQF
TRBV11-3	TRBJ2-7	ASSLRAFYEQY
TRBV4-1	TRBJ2-7	ASSQDRGTSSHEQY
TRBV15	TRBJ2-7	ATSREPSGFYEQY
TRBV7-9	TRBJ2-1	ASSLTWASGKNPYNEQF
TRBV5-1	TRBJ2-5	ASSLTGAGQETQY
TRBV7-9	TRBJ2-7	ASSLAPTGGGFREQY
TRBV9	TRBJ2-3	ASSVEGTGADTQY
TRBV7-3	TRBJ2-3	ASSPNPWGPDTQY